A single sample gave rise to the 19 T cell receptor beta chains below, sequenced in a study of cytomegalovirus exposure and HLA in healthy donors. Amplification used 60 Vbeta primers and 13 Jbeta primers. Clones were read by immunoSEQ multiplex PCR, and TCRdb kept only the in-frame ones, dropping some. The sample contains 150,000 to 200,000 clones, about two thirds of which appear only once. Sequencing was carried out using PBMCs. These receptors were collected from a human donor in good health.

This clone was recorded a few times. The same CDR3 arises from other DNA sequences in this sample as well. V and J are TRBV4-1 and TRBJ1-1; 8 nucleotides align to TRBD1. Per the germline V gene, CDR1 is MGHRA and CDR2 is YSYEKL. The CDR3 is 14 residues long. Trimming cost V 0 bases and J 8 bases; bases outside gene matches: 5. The chain's CDR3 is CASSQDRGLGEAFF. The CDR3, as DNA: TGCGCCAGCAGCCAAGACAGGGGGCTGGGCGAAGCTTTCTTT.

This chain links TRBV2 with TRBJ1-1; no reliable D call. The V end was cut by 0 bases, the J end by 3 bases, with 2 bases between. The CDR3 runs 12 residues. Germline V gene lookup returns CDR1 SNHLY and CDR2 FYNNEI. The CDR3 reads CASSEAYTEAFF. The DNA of the CDR3 is TGTGCCAGCAGTGAAGCCTACACTGAAGCTTTCTTT.

This chain joins TRBV4-3 and TRBJ2-7; 8 nucleotides match TRBD1. Germline values: CDR1 LGHNA, CDR2 YSLEER. The CDR3 sequence is 16 residues long. J was trimmed by 0 bases and V by 4 bases; bases with no gene match: 8. This CDR3 is CASSPYSTGDSYEQYF. CDR3 coding DNA: TGCGCCAGCAGCCCCTATTCGACAGGGGACTCCTACGAGCAGTACTTC.

The V call is TRBV30, the J call TRBJ2-1; 10 bases are a match to TRBD2. V trimming: 4 bases; J trimming: 6 bases; junction bases outside the gene matches: 3. CDR3 length: 13 residues. The germline V gene has CDR1 GTSNPN and CDR2 SVGIG (reference sequence). This CDR3 is CAWKRGGSNEQFF. CDR3 DNA: TGTGCCTGGAAGCGGGGGGGCTCCAATGAGCAGTTCTTC.

V usage is TRBV11-2 and J usage is TRBJ2-7; 8 positions match TRBD1. J gave up 0 bases and V 6 bases, and 7 bases lay outside the gene matches. The V gene's germline CDR1 is SGHAT and CDR2 FQNNGV. The CDR3 is made up of 15 amino acids. CDR3 in DNA: TGTGCCAGCAGAAACAGGGGGTCGAGCTCCTACGAGCAGTACTTC. The encoded protein is CASRNRGSSSYEQYF.

This sequence joins TRBV19 and TRBJ2-7; 8 nucleotides agree with TRBD2. V shed 4 bases, J shed 4 bases, and the junction held 9 bases outside the gene matches. Per germline, CDR1 LNHDA and CDR2 SQIVND (reference sequence). The CDR3 runs 15 residues. CDR3 nucleotides: TGTGCCAGTAGTACCCAGCCGGGACTAGGGTACGAGCAGTACTTC. Protein sequence: CASSTQPGLGYEQYF. Supplemented by reference TRBV19 and TRBJ2-7, the full variable domain reads DGGITQSPKYLFRKEGQNVTLSCEQNLNHDAMYWYRQDPGQGLRLIYYSQIVNDFQKGDIAEGYSVSREKKESFPLTVTSAQKNPTAFYLCASSTQPGLGYEQYFGPGTRLTVT.

V and J are TRBV2 and TRBJ2-3; 11 nucleotides agree with TRBD2. With V trimmed by 7 bases and J by 3 bases, 9 bases remained unmatched. Germline CDR1 is SNHLY and CDR2 is FYNNEI. This CDR3 is built from 16 residues. The CDR3 DNA follows: TGTGCCAGCACGGGGGTAGCGGGGGGGTTGACAGATACGCAGTATTTT. Translation gives CASTGVAGGLTDTQYF.

The CDR3 here is CASPGQSNTEAFF. For the CDR3, the DNA is TGTGCCAGTCCGGGACAAAGTAACACTGAAGCTTTCTTT. The chain employs TRBV7-9 and TRBJ1-1, with a tentative D call TRBD1 (6 bases). This CDR3 contains 13 residues. The germline CDR1 and CDR2 sequences are SEHNR and FQNEAQ (reference sequence). Trimming took off 9 bases at V and 2 bases at J, with 13 bases between the two ends.

This chain's CDR3 is CASSEQGNYGYTF. CDR3 coding DNA: TGTGCCAGCAGTGAACAGGGGAACTATGGCTACACCTTC. This chain connects TRBV6-4 to TRBJ1-2; 7 nucleotides align to TRBD1. V gave up 3 bases and J gave up 2 bases; unmatched junction bases: 0. The CDR3 length is 13 residues. Germline V gene sequence: CDR1 MRHNA, CDR2 SNTAGT.

There are a few counts of this clone. The J gene is TRBJ1-1, the V gene TRBV19; D perhaps matches TRBD1 (5 bases). Trimming cost V 7 bases and J 1 base, with 10 bases left between them. Germline loops: CDR1 LNHDA, CDR2 SQIVND (reference sequence). This CDR3 region has 13 residues. CDR3: CASTPGGNTEAFF. Written as DNA, the CDR3 is TGTGCCAGTACCCCCGGGGGGAACACTGAAGCTTTCTTT.

CDR3 sequence reads: CASSPTGGVTEAFF. The CDR3 region has the DNA TGTGCCAGCTCACCAACCGGGGGAGTCACTGAAGCTTTCTTT. The chain combines TRBV18 with TRBJ1-1; maybe TRBD1 (5 bases). This CDR3 is built from 14 residues. V was pared by 2 bases and J by 4 bases, with 11 bases between. Germline loops: CDR1 KGHSH, CDR2 LQKENI. The whole variable domain, remainder taken from reference TRBV18 and TRBJ1-1, is NAGVMQNPRHLVRRRGQEARLRCSPMKGHSHVYWYRQLPEEGLKFMVYLQKENIIDESGMPKERFSAEFPKEGPSILRIQQVVRGDSAAYFCASSPTGGVTEAFFGQGTRLTVV.

The chain uses TRBV5-8 and TRBJ1-1; no definite D call. Germline V gene lookup returns CDR1 SGHTS and CDR2 YDEGEE. With 4 bases removed from V and 5 bases from J, the gap between germline ends came to 12 bases. CDR3 length: 13 amino acids. The CDR3 nucleotides are TGTGCCAGCAGCACTGCGCCGGGGACTGAAGCTTTCTTT. It codes for CASSTAPGTEAFF.

The table lists this clone with a count of one. The chain recombines TRBV2 with TRBJ2-3; D possibly corresponds to TRBD1 (7 bases). Germline CDR1 SNHLY, CDR2 FYNNEI. There are 14 residues in the CDR3. The germline V and J ends were trimmed by 8 bases and 0 bases, with 12 bases remaining between them. The CDR3: CASQGGSSTDTQYF. Here the CDR3 DNA reads TGTGCCAGCCAGGGGGGATCTAGCACAGATACGCAGTATTTT.

This clone has a handful of counts. V and J are TRBV6-5 and TRBJ2-3; 7 bases fit TRBD1. Germline lookup yields CDR1 MNHEY and CDR2 SVGAGI. The J segment lost 6 bases and the V segment lost 6 bases, leaving 9 bases of the junction unmatched. This CDR3 contains 14 residues. CDR3 sequence: CASRNGDSRDTQYF. The DNA of the CDR3 is TGTGCCAGCAGGAACGGGGACAGCCGGGATACGCAGTATTTT.

The V call is TRBV23-1, the J call TRBJ1-2; TRBD1 matches 12 bases. TRBV23-1 is an ORF, and what it does is uncertain. V gave up 9 bases and J gave up 8 bases; unmatched junction bases: 19. The CDR3 contains 17 residues. The CDR3 sequence is CASNGGTGGMGIGGYTF. The CDR3 nucleotides read TGCGCCAGTAACGGTGGGACAGGGGGCATGGGGATAGGGGGCTACACCTTC.

V is TRBV10-3 and J is TRBJ2-6, with D tentatively TRBD1 (7 bases). V lost 6 bases, J lost 0 bases, and 12 bases lay in between. CDR1 is ENHRY, CDR2 SYGVKD, per germline. This CDR3 contains 16 residues. The chain's CDR3 is CAISGGQPSGANVLTF. As DNA, the CDR3 is TGTGCCATCAGCGGGGGACAGCCCTCTGGGGCCAACGTCCTGACTTTC.

V usage is TRBV11-2 and J usage is TRBJ2-3; 9 bases match TRBD2. With 5 bases clipped from V and 1 base from J, the junction kept 13 bases outside the gene matches. The CDR3 is 18 amino acids. Germline V gene data show CDR1 as SGHAT and CDR2 as FQNNGV. CDR3 sequence reads: CASSGMGLAGHGTDTQYF. The CDR3 DNA reads as TGTGCCAGCAGCGGGATGGGGCTAGCGGGGCACGGCACAGATACGCAGTATTTT.

V and J are TRBV30 and TRBJ1-5; D is ambiguous. CDR1 and CDR2 from the germline V gene are GTSNPN and SVGIG (reference sequence). V shed 1 base and J shed 2 bases, with 12 bases lying between them. The CDR3 is made up of 15 amino acids. The CDR3 loop is CAWSGGPLGNQPQHF. The DNA for the CDR3 is TGTGCCTGGAGTGGAGGGCCCCTCGGCAATCAGCCCCAGCATTTT. Drawing the rest from reference TRBV30 and TRBJ1-5, the complete variable domain is SQTIHQWPATLVQPVGSPLSLECTVEGTSNPNLYWYRQAAGRGLQLLFYSVGIGQISSEVPQNLSASRPQDRQFILSSKKLLLSDSGFYLCAWSGGPLGNQPQHFGDGTRLSIL.

The V call is TRBV19, the J call TRBJ1-4; tentatively, D is TRBD1 (6 bases). Germline loops: CDR1 LNHDA, CDR2 SQIVND (reference sequence). The CDR3 loop spans 15 amino acids. V lost 3 bases, J lost 2 bases, and 10 bases lay in between. CDR3 loop: CASSIRGYTNEKLFF. The CDR3 nucleotides read TGTGCCAGTAGTATCAGGGGTTATACTAATGAAAAACTGTTTTTT.